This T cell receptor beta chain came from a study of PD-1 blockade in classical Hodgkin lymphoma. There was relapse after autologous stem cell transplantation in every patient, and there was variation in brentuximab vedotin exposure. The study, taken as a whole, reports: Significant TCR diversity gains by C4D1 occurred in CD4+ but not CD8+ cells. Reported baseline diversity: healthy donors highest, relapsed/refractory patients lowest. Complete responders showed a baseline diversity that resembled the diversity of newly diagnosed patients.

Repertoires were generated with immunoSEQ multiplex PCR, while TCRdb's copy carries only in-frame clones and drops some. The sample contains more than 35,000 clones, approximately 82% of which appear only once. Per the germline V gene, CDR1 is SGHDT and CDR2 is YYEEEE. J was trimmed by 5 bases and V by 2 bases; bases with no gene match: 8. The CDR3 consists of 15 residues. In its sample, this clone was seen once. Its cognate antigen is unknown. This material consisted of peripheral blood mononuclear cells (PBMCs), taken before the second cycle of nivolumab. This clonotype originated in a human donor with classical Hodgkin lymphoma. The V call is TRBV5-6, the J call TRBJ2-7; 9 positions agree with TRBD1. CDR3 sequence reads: CASSFLRTGAHEQYF. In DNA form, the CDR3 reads TGTGCCAGCAGCTTCCTCAGGACAGGGGCCCACGAGCAGTACTTC.